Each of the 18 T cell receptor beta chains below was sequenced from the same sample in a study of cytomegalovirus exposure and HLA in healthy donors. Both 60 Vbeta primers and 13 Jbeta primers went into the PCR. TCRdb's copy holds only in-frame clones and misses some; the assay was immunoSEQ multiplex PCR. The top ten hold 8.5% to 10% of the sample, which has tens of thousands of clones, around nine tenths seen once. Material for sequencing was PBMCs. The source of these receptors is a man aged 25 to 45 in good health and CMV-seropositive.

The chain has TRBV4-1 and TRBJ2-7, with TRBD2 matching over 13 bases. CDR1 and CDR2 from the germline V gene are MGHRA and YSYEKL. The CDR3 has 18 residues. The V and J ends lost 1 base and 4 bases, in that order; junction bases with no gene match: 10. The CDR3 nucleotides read TGCGCCAGCAGCCAAGGTGGGTCCGGGACTAGCGGGATGTACGAGCAGTACTTC. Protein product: CASSQGGSGTSGMYEQYF.

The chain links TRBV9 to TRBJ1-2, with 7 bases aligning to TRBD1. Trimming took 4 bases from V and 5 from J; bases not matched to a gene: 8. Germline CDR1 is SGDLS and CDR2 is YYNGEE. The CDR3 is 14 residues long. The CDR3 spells CASSRQGTEYGYTF. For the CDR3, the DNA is TGTGCCAGCAGCCGTCAGGGGACAGAGTATGGCTACACCTTC. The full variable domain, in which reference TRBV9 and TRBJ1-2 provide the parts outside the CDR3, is DSGVTQTPKHLITATGQRVTLRCSPRSGDLSVYWYQQSLDQGLQFLIQYYNGEERAKGNILERFSAQQFPDLHSELNLSSLELGDSALYFCASSRQGTEYGYTFGSGTRLTVV.

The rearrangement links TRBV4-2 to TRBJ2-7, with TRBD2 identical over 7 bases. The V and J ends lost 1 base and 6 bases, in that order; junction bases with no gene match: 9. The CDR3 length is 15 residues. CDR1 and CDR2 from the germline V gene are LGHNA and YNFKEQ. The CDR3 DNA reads TGTGCCAGCAGCCAAGTCAGCGCGGGAGCCTCCGAGCAGTACTTC. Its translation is CASSQVSAGASEQYF.

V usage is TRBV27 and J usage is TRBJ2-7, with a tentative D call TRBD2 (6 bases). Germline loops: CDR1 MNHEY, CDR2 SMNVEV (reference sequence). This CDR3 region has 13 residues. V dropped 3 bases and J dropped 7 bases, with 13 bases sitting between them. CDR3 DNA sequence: TGTGCCAGCAGTTTCCGGCGGGATGGGGAGCAGTACTTC. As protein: CASSFRRDGEQYF.

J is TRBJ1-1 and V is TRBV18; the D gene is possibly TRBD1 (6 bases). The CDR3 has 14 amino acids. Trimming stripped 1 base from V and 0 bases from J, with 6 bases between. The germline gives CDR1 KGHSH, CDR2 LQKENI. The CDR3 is CASSPRQVNTEAFF. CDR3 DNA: TGTGCCAGCTCACCACGACAGGTGAACACTGAAGCTTTCTTT. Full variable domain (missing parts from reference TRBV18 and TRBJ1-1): NAGVMQNPRHLVRRRGQEARLRCSPMKGHSHVYWYRQLPEEGLKFMVYLQKENIIDESGMPKERFSAEFPKEGPSILRIQQVVRGDSAAYFCASSPRQVNTEAFFGQGTRLTVV.

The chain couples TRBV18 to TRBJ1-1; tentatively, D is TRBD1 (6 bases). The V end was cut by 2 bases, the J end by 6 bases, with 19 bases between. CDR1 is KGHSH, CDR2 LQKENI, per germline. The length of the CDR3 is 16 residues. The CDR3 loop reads CASSPRGIPSGAEAFF. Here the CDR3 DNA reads TGTGCCAGCTCACCAAGGGGGATTCCGTCAGGGGCTGAAGCTTTCTTT.

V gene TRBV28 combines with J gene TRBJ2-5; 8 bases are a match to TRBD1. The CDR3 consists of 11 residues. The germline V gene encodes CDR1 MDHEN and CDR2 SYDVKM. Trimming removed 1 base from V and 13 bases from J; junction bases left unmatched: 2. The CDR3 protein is CASSLSGGTYF. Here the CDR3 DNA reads TGTGCCAGCAGTTTATCAGGGGGCACGTACTTC.

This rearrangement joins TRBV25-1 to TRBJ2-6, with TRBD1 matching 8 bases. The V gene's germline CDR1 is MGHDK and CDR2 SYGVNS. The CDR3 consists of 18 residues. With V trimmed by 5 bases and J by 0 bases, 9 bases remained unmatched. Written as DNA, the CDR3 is TGTGCCAGCAGTCCCCGGACAGGGACCATCTCTGGGGCCAACGTCCTGACTTTC. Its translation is CASSPRTGTISGANVLTF.

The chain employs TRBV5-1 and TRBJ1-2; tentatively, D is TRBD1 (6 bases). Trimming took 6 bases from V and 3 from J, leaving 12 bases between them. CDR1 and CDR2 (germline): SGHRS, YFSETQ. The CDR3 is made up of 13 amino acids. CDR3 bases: TGCGCCAGCAACAACAGGGATGACTATGGCTACACCTTC. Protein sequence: CASNNRDDYGYTF.

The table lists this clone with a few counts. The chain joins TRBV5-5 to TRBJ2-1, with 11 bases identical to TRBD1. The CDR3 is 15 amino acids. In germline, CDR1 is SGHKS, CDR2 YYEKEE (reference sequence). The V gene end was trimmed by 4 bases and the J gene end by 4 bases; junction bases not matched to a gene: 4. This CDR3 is CASSQGQGAYNEQFF. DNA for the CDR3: TGTGCCAGCAGCCAAGGACAGGGGGCATACAATGAGCAGTTCTTC.

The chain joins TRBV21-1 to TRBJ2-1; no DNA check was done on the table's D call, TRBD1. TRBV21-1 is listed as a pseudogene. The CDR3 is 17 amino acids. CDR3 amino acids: CASSKGPPGQDDNEQFF. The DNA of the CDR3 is TGTGCCAGCAGCAAAGGTCCCCCCGGACAGGATGACAATGAGCAGTTCTTC.

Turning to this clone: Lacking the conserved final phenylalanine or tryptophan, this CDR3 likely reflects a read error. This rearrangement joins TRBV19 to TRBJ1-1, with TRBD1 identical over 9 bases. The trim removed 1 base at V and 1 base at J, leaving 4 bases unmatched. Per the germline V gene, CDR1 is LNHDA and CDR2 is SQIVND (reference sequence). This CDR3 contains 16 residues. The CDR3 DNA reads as TGTGCCAGTAGTATAGGGACAGGGGTCGAGAACACTGAAGCTTTCTTG. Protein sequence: CASSIGTGVENTEAFL.

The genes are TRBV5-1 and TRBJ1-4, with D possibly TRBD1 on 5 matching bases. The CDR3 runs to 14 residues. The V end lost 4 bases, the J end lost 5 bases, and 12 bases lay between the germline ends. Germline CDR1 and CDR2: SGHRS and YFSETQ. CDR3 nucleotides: TGCGCCAGCAGCCAGGACGGGGGAAATGAAAAACTGTTTTTT. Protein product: CASSQDGGNEKLFF.

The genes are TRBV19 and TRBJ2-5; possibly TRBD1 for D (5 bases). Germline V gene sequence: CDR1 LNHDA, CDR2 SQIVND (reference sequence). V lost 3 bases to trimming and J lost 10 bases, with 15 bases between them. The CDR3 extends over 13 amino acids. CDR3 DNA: TGTGCCAGTAGTATTACGCTTACCAGGGACCAGTACTTC. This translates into CASSITLTRDQYF. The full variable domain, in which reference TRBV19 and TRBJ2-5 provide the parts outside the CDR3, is DGGITQSPKYLFRKEGQNVTLSCEQNLNHDAMYWYRQDPGQGLRLIYYSQIVNDFQKGDIAEGYSVSREKKESFPLTVTSAQKNPTAFYLCASSITLTRDQYFGPGTRLLVL.

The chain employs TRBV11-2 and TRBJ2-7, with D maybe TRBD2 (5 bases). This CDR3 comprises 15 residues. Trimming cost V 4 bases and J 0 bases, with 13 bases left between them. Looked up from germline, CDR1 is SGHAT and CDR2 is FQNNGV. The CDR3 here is CASSSTDFASYEQYF. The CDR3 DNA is TGTGCCAGCAGCTCGACGGACTTTGCCTCCTACGAGCAGTACTTC.

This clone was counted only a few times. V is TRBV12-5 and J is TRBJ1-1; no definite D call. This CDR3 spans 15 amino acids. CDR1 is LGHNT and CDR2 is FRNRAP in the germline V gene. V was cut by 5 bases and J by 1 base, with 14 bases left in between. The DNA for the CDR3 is TGTGCTAGTGGTCCCGGCTACAGCACGAACACTGAAGCTTTCTTT. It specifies CASGPGYSTNTEAFF. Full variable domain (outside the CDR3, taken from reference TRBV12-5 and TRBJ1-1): DARVTQTPRHKVTEMGQEVTMRCQPILGHNTVFWYRQTMMQGLELLAYFRNRAPLDDSGMPKDRFSAEMPDATLATLKIQPSEPRDSAVYFCASGPGYSTNTEAFFGQGTRLTVV.

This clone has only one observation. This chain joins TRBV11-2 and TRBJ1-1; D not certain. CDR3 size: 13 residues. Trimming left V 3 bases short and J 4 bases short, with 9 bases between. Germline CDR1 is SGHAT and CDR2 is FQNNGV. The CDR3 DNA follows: TGTGCCAGCAGCTTGAGGGTAGGCACTGAAGCTTTCTTT. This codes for CASSLRVGTEAFF.

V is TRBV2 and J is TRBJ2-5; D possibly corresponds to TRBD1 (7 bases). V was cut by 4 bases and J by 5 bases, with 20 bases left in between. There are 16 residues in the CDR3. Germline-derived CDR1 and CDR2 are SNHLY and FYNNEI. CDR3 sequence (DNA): TGTGCCAGCAGTGTGCAGGGGGGAGTTCGTTCGGAGACCCAGTACTTC. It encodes CASSVQGGVRSETQYF.